This is a list of T cell receptor beta chains from one sample in a study of blood T cell repertoires in COVID-19. Sequencing was performed with immunoSEQ multiplex PCR; in TCRdb, only in-frame clones are kept and a portion is missing. The table records 200,000 to 250,000 clones, approximately 80% of them present only once. Sequencing was carried out using peripheral blood. These receptors were collected from a human donor in a cohort sampled during active COVID-19. The CDR3 runs from the conserved cysteine through the conserved F or W. Each record gives: J gene, V gene, CDR3 protein.

J gene: TRBJ1-4
V gene: TRBV7-9
CDR3 protein: CASSLDHRGPHEKLFF

J gene: TRBJ2-7
V gene: TRBV18
CDR3 protein: CASSPPGTGAGGEQYF

J gene: TRBJ2-3
V gene: TRBV10-3
CDR3 protein: CAIKGTSDTDTQYF

J gene: TRBJ2-1
V gene: TRBV4-2
CDR3 protein: CASSPLTGGGADNEQFF

J gene: TRBJ1-6
V gene: TRBV2
CDR3 protein: CASSESVTGTSPLHF

J gene: TRBJ2-1
V gene: TRBV21-1
CDR3 protein: CASSKRIYNEQFF

J gene: TRBJ2-7
V gene: TRBV28
CDR3 protein: CASSPTESGIYEQYF

J gene: TRBJ1-1
V gene: TRBV18
CDR3 protein: CASSKDRGVSTEAFF

J gene: TRBJ2-6
V gene: TRBV19
CDR3 protein: CASSSRTSGAARWANVLTF

J gene: TRBJ1-5
V gene: TRBV6-6
CDR3 protein: CASSYSIGYPQHF

J gene: TRBJ2-2
V gene: TRBV6-6
CDR3 protein: CASIIQGHGELFF

J gene: TRBJ1-2
V gene: TRBV5-1
CDR3 protein: CASSPLGMASGYTF